This T cell receptor beta chain was observed in a study of lymphopenia after photon versus proton radiotherapy. This CDR3 has 13 amino acids. The germline gives CDR1 SGHAT, CDR2 FQNNGV. V was shortened by 2 bases and J by 4 bases, with 6 bases between the two germline ends. This clone was detected only once. Method: immunoSEQ multiplex PCR; TCRdb's copy keeps in-frame clones and lacks some. The sample carries about 30,000 clones, over 85% recorded once. The receptor's source is a woman between 45 and 65 years old with cholangiocarcinoma. This chain uses TRBV11-2 with TRBJ1-5; D is uncertain. The specimen was peripheral blood, collected from a patient treated with photon-based radiotherapy. The CDR3 loop is CASSLQFNQPQHF. The CDR3 nucleotides read TGTGCCAGCAGCTTACAGTTTAATCAGCCCCAGCATTTT.